A selection of T cell receptor beta chains follows, all from one sample in a study of T cells in Graves' hyperthyroidism and ophthalmopathy. TCRdb analysed the multiplex PCR reads with MiXCR anew, one entry per CDR3 protein. The profile shows about 480,000 distinct CDR3 sequences, approximately 15% of them singletons. Material: blood. The source of these receptors is a woman younger than 35 with Graves' hyperthyroidism. Both conserved end residues are part of each CDR3. A D gene is named only where the DNA matches it firmly. Clone size, where shown, is once, few, many, or a class for clones that have expanded.

many | TRBD2 | TRBJ2-3 | TRBV20-1 | CSAPLAGATDTQYF | TGCAGTGCCCCACTAGCGGGAGCCACAGATACGCAGTATTTT
many | . | TRBJ1-2 | TRBV5-1 | CASSSDSDYGYTF | TGCGCCAGCAGCTCAGACTCCGACTATGGCTACACCTTC
once | . | TRBJ2-2 | TRBV20-1 | CSARGRERGYTGELFF | TGCAGTGCTAGAGGAAGAGAGAGGGGCTACACCGGGGAGCTGTTTTTT
. | TRBD2 | TRBJ2-5 | TRBV11-2 | CASSLVSGLAQETQYF | TGTGCCAGCAGCTTGGTATCGGGACTAGCACAAGAGACCCAGTACTTC
many | . | TRBJ2-7 | TRBV30 | CAWSRQAYEQYF | TGTGCCTGGAGTCGGCAAGCCTACGAGCAGTACTTC
few | TRBD1 | TRBJ2-7 | TRBV6-2/TRBV6-3 | CAIADRAVYEQYF | TGTGCCATTGCGGACAGGGCGGTATACGAGCAGTACTTC
few | . | TRBJ1-4 | TRBV7-8 | CASSYKMEGTNEKLFF | TGTGCCAGCAGCTACAAGATGGAGGGGACTAATGAAAAACTGTTTTTT
. | TRBD1 | TRBJ2-5 | TRBV2 | CASSGWTGEETQYF | TGTGCCAGCAGTGGGTGGACAGGGGAAGAGACCCAGTACTTC
. | TRBD1 | TRBJ1-2 | TRBV30 | CAWINRGFRGYTF | TGTGCCTGGATTAACAGGGGTTTTCGGGGCTACACCTTC
many | . | TRBJ1-1 | TRBV24-1 | CATSYRENTEAFF | TGTGCCACCAGTTACAGGGAGAACACTGAAGCTTTCTTT
once | TRBD2 | TRBJ2-2 | TRBV6-1 | CASRIAAGGPGNTGELFF | TGTGCCAGCAGGATCGCAGCGGGAGGGCCGGGGAACACCGGGGAGCTGTTTTTT
many | . | TRBJ1-4 | TRBV18 | CASSQERINEKLFF | TGTGCCAGCTCACAGGAAAGGATTAATGAAAAACTGTTTTTT
. | TRBD2 | TRBJ2-5 | TRBV4-1 | CASSQGGTRRETQYF | TGCGCCAGCAGCCAAGGAGGGACTAGACGAGAGACCCAGTACTTC
many | TRBD2 | TRBJ2-5 | TRBV12-3/TRBV12-4 | CASTGTKEETQYF | TGTGCCAGCACCGGGACTAAGGAGGAGACCCAGTACTTC
few | . | TRBJ2-6 | TRBV7-3 | CASSHLTGTGANVLTF | TGTGCCAGCAGCCACCTAACAGGGACTGGGGCCAACGTCCTGACTTTC
many | TRBD1 | TRBJ1-4 | TRBV6-1 | CASNPQGATEKLFF | TGTGCCAGCAATCCACAGGGGGCTACTGAAAAACTGTTTTTT
many | . | TRBJ1-2 | TRBV12-3/TRBV12-4 | CASYTGGGYTF | TGTGCCAGCTACACCGGAGGTGGCTACACCTTC
many | . | TRBJ1-1 | TRBV14 | CASSQSFTEAFF | TGTGCCAGCAGCCAGAGTTTTACTGAAGCTTTCTTT